These T cell receptor beta chains were read from a single sample in a study of Ad26.COV2.S vaccination and SARS-CoV-2 variants. Sequenced by immunoSEQ multiplex PCR; TCRdb stores in-frame clones only, minus some. Altogether about 350,000 clones are present, roughly 87% being singletons, with the ten largest covering around 3.6%. The sample was peripheral blood, taken in a trial of Ad26.COV2.S vaccine versus placebo. The receptors derive from a person between 18 and 65 years old who received the Ad26.COV2.S COVID-19 vaccine or a placebo. CDR3s leave out the opening cysteine and the closing phenylalanine or tryptophan.

cdr3_aa: ASSFYEAKNIQY
v_call: TRBV5-5

cdr3_aa: ASSPYTTSGGTYEQY
v_call: TRBV6-6

cdr3_aa: ASSPAGGASSSTDTQY
v_call: TRBV9

cdr3_aa: ASSAGTGSSYEQY
v_call: TRBV6-2/TRBV6-3

cdr3_aa: ASNPTLGGQETQY
v_call: TRBV6-6

cdr3_aa: ASSSRGPRTVGDTEAF
v_call: TRBV19

cdr3_aa: ASSPEGWGTEQY
v_call: TRBV27

cdr3_aa: ARRRDRGHQETQY
v_call: TRBV2

cdr3_aa: ATSDLPITHRGTQETQY
v_call: TRBV24-1

cdr3_aa: ACPKSGLAGGPGDTQY
v_call: TRBV30

cdr3_aa: SVVSGVEAF
v_call: TRBV29-1

cdr3_aa: ASLSSGRGTGELF
v_call: TRBV6-5

cdr3_aa: ASSFYSYEQY
v_call: TRBV5-4

cdr3_aa: ASSYPLDRGVEYEQF
v_call: TRBV6-2/TRBV6-3